This TCR beta chain emerged from a study of spatial heterogeneity in lung cancer. About the study: Detection consistently captured more beta-chain sequences than alpha-chain sequences. General observations from the study: Ubiquitous expanded tumor TCRs appeared in blood more at resection than follow-up.

This CDR3 comprises 14 residues. Looked up from germline, CDR1 is MDHEN and CDR2 is SYDVKM. V was pared by 6 bases and J by 6 bases, with 16 bases between. To note about this clonotype: The target antigen is unknown.

TCRdb independently ran MiXCR on the 5' RACE reads; one entry per CDR3 protein. Of 3,000 to 3,500 distinct CDR3 sequences in the sample, less than 45% were seen once. The sample's time point: sample taken at primary tumor resection. Tumor, nontumor lung or frozen PBMC supplied whole RNA, sequenced without sorting. The cohort: some 73 early-stage, untreated non-small cell lung cancer patients. The gene calls are TRBV28 and TRBJ2-3, with D uncertain. The sequence was collected from a male donor with early-stage non-small cell lung cancer. The starting material was PBMCs, obtained at surgery. This CDR3 is CASRGPQNADTQYF. The CDR3 DNA follows: TGTGCCAGCAGAGGCCCGCAAAACGCCGATACGCAGTATTTT. Combining the CDR3 with reference TRBV28 and TRBJ2-3 gives the whole variable domain DVKVTQSSRYLVKRTGEKVFLECVQDMDHENMFWYRQDPGLGLRLIYFSYDVKMKEKGDIPEGYSVSREKKERFSLILESASTNQTSMYLCASRGPQNADTQYFGPGTRLTVL.